This record covers a single TCR beta chain. Its cognate antigen has yet to be identified. No base qualities exist here, and no much larger clone lies one base off it. CDR1 and CDR2 are read off the germline V gene as SGHDT and YYEEEE. V is cut back by 3 bases and J by 6 bases, with 7 bases in the junction unmatched. Its CDR3 holds 14 amino acids, cysteine through phenylalanine. The read is trimmed to its CDR3 DNA, 42 bases read in frame from base 1. The time point label, read with the paper, signifies: week 11, during vaccination. Each vaccine dose was 300 ug of a 20-mer mutant IDH1 peptide in Montanide, given subcutaneously with topical imiquimod. Donors had newly diagnosed WHO grade 3 or 4 IDH1-mutant astrocytomas with loss of nuclear ATRX. The samples were drawn from NOA16, a multicentre, single-arm, open-label phase I trial in Germany that tested a mutant IDH1 peptide vaccine in humans for the first time. The DNeasy Blood and Tissue Kit was used to extract genomic DNA from EDTA blood for TCRB sequencing.

This sample is part of a study of a mutant IDH1 vaccine in newly diagnosed glioma (dated by TCRdb to 2020 to 2022). Regarding the study in general: Eight vaccinations were administered to patients in weeks 1, 3, 5, 7, 11, 15, 19 and 23, corresponding to visits V03 through V10. For exploratory analyses, approximately 25 treated patients had longitudinal TCRB deep sequencing done wherever samples were available. Vaccination was initiated 4-6 weeks after radiotherapy alone, or concurrently with temozolomide cycles in the chemotherapy-containing groups. Of the 30 or so patients who were treated, about 62% were male and 37.5% were female, and the mean age was roughly 40 years. Prior to enrollment, standard therapy consisting of radiotherapy alone, temozolomide alone, or radiochemotherapy with temozolomide had been administered to patients, with the combination being received by most patients. Peripheral blood samples were drawn at six visits, namely V03 (baseline), V05, V07, V10, V12 and V13. Overall study results and their limits: Changes in the top peripheral T cell clonotypes picked up by TCRB sequencing did not appear to be linked to pseudoprogression. Immune responses induced by the vaccine were seen in approximately 92% of patients across multiple MHC alleles. The authors noted that analyses of patient blood samples could not be reproduced because of sample limitations. PBMC samples for TCRB deep sequencing were selected based on availability.

Library construction relied on the immunoSEQ multiplex PCR assay. Following the manufacturer's protocol, the hsTCRB Kit was used to amplify rearranged TCR beta chain sequences. An Illumina MiSeq was used to sequence the TCRB libraries. The paper's processing steps were these. The kit vendor's proprietary platform handled demultiplexing, trimming and gene mapping. As stored in TCRdb, this immuneACCESS dataset retains in-frame rearrangements with V and J assigned. A fraction of the clones does not appear; measured against another copy, unresolved V genes explain less than half of the discrepancy, and the remainder lacks a known reason. Clone size and V and J calls were adopted from that table, with D and trimming inferred from the DNA. The sample data list fewer than 30,000 clones, and around 77% of these were observed just once. The biggest ten clones account for roughly 9.5% of the sample.

In this chain, TRBV5-6 is recombined with TRBJ2-7; TRBD1 lines up with 9 middle nucleotides. The origin of this receptor is a woman between 18 and 30 years old with glioma. The sample was PBMCs, taken from a glioma patient whose treatment included an IDH1 peptide vaccine. The DNA reads TGTGCCAGCAGCTGGGGGACAGGGCTTCTCGAGCAGTACTTC. This codes for CASSWGTGLLEQYF. The variable domain in full, with residues beyond the CDR3 obtained from the reference TRBV5-6 and TRBJ2-7 genes, is DAGVTQSPTHLIKTRGQQVTLRCSPKSGHDTVSWYQQALGQGPQFIFQYYEEEERQRGNFPDRFSGHQFPNYSSELNVNALLLGDSALYLCASSWGTGLLEQYFGPGTRLTVT.